What follows is one T cell receptor beta chain and its context. Its specificity is not known. This CDR3 contains 12 residues. Germline lookup yields CDR1 SGHAT and CDR2 FQNNGV. Trimming left V 5 bases short and J 4 bases short, with 8 bases between. This entry is derived from a study of cytomegalovirus exposure and HLA in healthy donors. Study results and limitations: Earlier findings revealed that most TCR beta V segments proved productive either about 87% or about 30% of the time. TCR beta sequences numbering under 20,000 were associated with HLA alleles at 0.05 false discovery rate in a later analysis. Trimming of TCR beta V- and J-genes showed a link, identified in a later analysis, to a missense DCLRE1C variant.

A multiplex PCR was run with 60 Vbeta primers and 13 Jbeta primers. Libraries were prepared by immunoSEQ multiplex PCR; TCRdb keeps only in-frame clonotypes and omits some of them. This sample's table has 30,000 to 40,000 clones. The rearrangement uses TRBV11-2 and TRBJ1-2; D is possibly TRBD1 (5 bases). The receptor was isolated from a middle-aged man in good health and CMV-seropositive. Sequencing input: PBMCs. For the CDR3, the DNA is TGTGCCAGCAGCCCAGACAGCTATGGCTACACCTTC. This sequence encodes CASSPDSYGYTF. The full variable domain, completed using reference TRBV11-2 and TRBJ1-2, is EAGVAQSPRYKIIEKRQSVAFWCNPISGHATLYWYQQILGQGPKLLIQFQNNGVVDDSQLPKDRFSAERLKGVDSTLKIQPAKLEDSAVYLCASSPDSYGYTFGSGTRLTVV.